These 32 T cell receptor beta chains originate from one sample sequenced in a study of naive and memory T cell subsets. Study-wide points: Possibly reflecting memory cells re-expressing CD45RA, a few larger clonotypes occurred in naive repertoires, especially CD8.

For these TCRs, the target antigens are not known. The beta constant-region primer was an equimolar mix of two oligonucleotides covering TRBC1 and TRBC2. The ligated cDNA underwent four PCR rounds using SP2 and nested alpha and beta constant-region primers. TCRdb independently ran MiXCR on the UMI-ligation and nested PCR reads; one entry per CDR3 protein. Here the sample spans over 110,000 distinct CDR3 sequences, about 20% being singletons. The sequenced material came from naive CD8+ T cells from blood. These receptors originate from a human donor in good health.

The chain uses TRBV7-9 and TRBJ2-1, with D possibly matching TRBD2 (5 bases). The CDR3 is 15 residues long. V dropped 2 bases and J dropped 5 bases, with 13 bases sitting between them. Germline V gives CDR1 SEHNR, CDR2 FQNEAQ (reference sequence). The CDR3 loop reads CASSLFGVRDNEQFF. CDR3 in DNA: TGTGCCAGCAGCTTATTCGGGGTTAGGGACAATGAGCAGTTCTTC.

The chain recombines TRBV28 with TRBJ2-7; 7 bases are shared with TRBD2. Germline loops: CDR1 MDHEN, CDR2 SYDVKM. The CDR3 runs to 15 residues. After removal of 4 bases from V and 7 bases from J, the junction contained 13 bases not matched to a gene. CDR3 bases: TGTGCCAGCAGTTATAAGGGACTACCGACGAAGGAGCAGTACTTC. This encodes CASSYKGLPTKEQYF.

This clonotype was detected only a few times. CDR3 in amino acids: CASSGGISQPQHF. DNA for the CDR3: TGTGCCAGCAGTGGGGGGATAAGTCAGCCCCAGCATTTT. The chain recombines TRBV6-5 with TRBJ1-5; D is possibly TRBD1 (5 bases). The V gene's germline CDR1 is MNHEY and CDR2 SVGAGI. The CDR3 sequence is 13 residues long. The V end was cut by 5 bases, the J end by 6 bases, with 11 bases between.

This clonotype turned up a few times. This chain links TRBV29-1 with TRBJ2-1, with 9 bases lining up with TRBD2. The CDR3 length is 13 residues. The germline V gene encodes CDR1 SQVTM and CDR2 ANQGSEA. J was trimmed by 13 bases and V by 0 bases; bases with no gene match: 7. DNA for the CDR3: TGCAGCGTTGAAGAGGGAGCGGGAGGATTTCAGTTCTTC. Protein sequence: CSVEEGAGGFQFF.

This clonotype occurred a few times. This sequence joins TRBV13 and TRBJ2-2; D unresolved. Trimming left V 1 base short and J 1 base short, with 4 bases between. CDR1 is PRHDT, CDR2 FYEKMQ, per germline (reference sequence). This CDR3 contains 14 residues. CDR3 loop: CASSLDRNTGELFF. The CDR3 bases are TGTGCCAGCAGCTTAGATCGGAACACCGGGGAGCTGTTTTTT.

This clonotype was counted between two and nine times. V is TRBV3-1 and J is TRBJ2-7, with 9 bases lining up with TRBD2. CDR3 length: 16 residues. J gave up 4 bases and V 1 base, and 8 bases lay outside the gene matches. Germline CDR1 and CDR2: LGHDT and YNNKEL (reference sequence). CDR3 DNA sequence: TGTGCCAGCAGCCAAGTCGCACTAGCGGGCGGTTACGAGCAGTACTTC. Translated: CASSQVALAGGYEQYF.

This clonotype occurred a few times. The chain uses TRBV9 and TRBJ2-1; D ambiguous. CDR3 length: 12 residues. V was shortened by 0 bases and J by 6 bases, with 4 bases between the two germline ends. Per germline, CDR1 SGDLS and CDR2 YYNGEE. In DNA form, the CDR3 reads TGTGCCAGCAGCGTAGTTGCCAATGAGCAGTTCTTC. The encoded protein is CASSVVANEQFF.

This clonotype appeared a few times. The rearrangement joins TRBV15 to TRBJ1-2; D is undetermined. In germline, CDR1 is LNHNV, CDR2 YYDKDF (reference sequence). V gave up 4 bases and J gave up 5 bases, with 8 bases separating them. The CDR3 sequence is 12 residues long. The DNA of the CDR3 is TGTGCCACCAGCAACACCGCGTATGGCTACACCTTC. This translates into CATSNTAYGYTF. Based on the CDR3 plus reference TRBV15 and TRBJ1-2, the full variable domain is DAMVIQNPRYQVTQFGKPVTLSCSQTLNHNVMYWYQQKSSQAPKLLFHYYDKDFNNEADTPDNFQSRRPNTSFCFLDIRSPGLGDTAMYLCATSNTAYGYTFGSGTRLTVV.

The chain carries TRBV28 and TRBJ1-5, with a tentative D call TRBD1 (5 bases). The V end was cut by 6 bases, the J end by 6 bases, with 18 bases between. The germline V gene has CDR1 MDHEN and CDR2 SYDVKM. The CDR3 has 15 amino acids. This chain's CDR3 is CASRPSGGEGQPQHF. In nucleotides, the CDR3 is TGTGCCAGCAGACCTAGCGGGGGTGAGGGTCAGCCCCAGCATTTT. Based on the CDR3 plus reference TRBV28 and TRBJ1-5, the full variable domain is DVKVTQSSRYLVKRTGEKVFLECVQDMDHENMFWYRQDPGLGLRLIYFSYDVKMKEKGDIPEGYSVSREKKERFSLILESASTNQTSMYLCASRPSGGEGQPQHFGDGTRLSIL.

The CDR3 region is CASSVWAGGPTDTQYF. CDR3 nucleotides: TGTGCCAGCAGCGTATGGGCGGGAGGGCCGACAGATACGCAGTATTTT. The chain uses TRBV9 and TRBJ2-3; 9 positions match TRBD2. Losses at the gene ends were 1 base for V and 3 bases for J; bases not matched to a gene: 6. Looked up from germline, CDR1 is SGDLS and CDR2 is YYNGEE. This CDR3 comprises 16 residues.

This clonotype has only a few counts. J is TRBJ1-2 and V is TRBV19, with D possibly matching TRBD1 (5 bases). The germline V gene encodes CDR1 LNHDA and CDR2 SQIVND (reference sequence). This CDR3 contains 13 residues. V gave up 8 bases and J gave up 8 bases, with 18 bases separating them. The CDR3 here is CASATGTVGGYTF. The DNA for the CDR3 is TGTGCCAGTGCCACCGGGACGGTAGGAGGCTACACCTTC.

This rearrangement joins TRBV9 to TRBJ2-5, with 9 bases aligning to TRBD2. Per germline, CDR1 SGDLS and CDR2 YYNGEE. This CDR3 is built from 17 residues. Trimming at V came to 0 bases and at J to 3 bases, leaving 9 bases not matched to a gene. As DNA, the CDR3 is TGTGCCAGCAGCGTAGGTCTAGCGGGACGCGAGGAAGAGACCCAGTACTTC. This codes for CASSVGLAGREEETQYF.

V gene TRBV4-1 combines with J gene TRBJ2-1, with 9 bases matching TRBD1. The CDR3 is 16 residues long. The junction had 2 bases not matched to a gene; V was cut back by 0 bases and J by 2 bases. Germline V gene sequence: CDR1 MGHRA, CDR2 YSYEKL. As DNA, the CDR3 is TGCGCCAGCAGCCAAGAACGGGACAGGGCCTACAATGAGCAGTTCTTC. Translated, it gives CASSQERDRAYNEQFF.

This clonotype was observed a few times. The chain combines TRBV29-1 with TRBJ2-3, with 7 nucleotides matching TRBD1. The V gene end was trimmed by 5 bases and the J gene end by 3 bases; junction bases not matched to a gene: 5. This CDR3 region has 13 residues. In germline, CDR1 is SQVTM, CDR2 ANQGSEA. The CDR3 sequence is CSVQGDWTDTQYF. In nucleotides, the CDR3 is TGCAGCGTTCAGGGGGATTGGACAGATACGCAGTATTTT.

This clonotype showed up just a few times. The genes are TRBV30 and TRBJ2-1; 8 nucleotides align to TRBD2. The V gene end was trimmed by 5 bases and the J gene end by 1 base; junction bases not matched to a gene: 10. CDR3 length equals 16 residues. Germline CDR1 GTSNPN, CDR2 SVGIG (reference sequence). The CDR3 loop is CAWQDVGLASYNEQFF. The CDR3 DNA follows: TGTGCCTGGCAAGATGTTGGACTAGCTTCCTACAATGAGCAGTTCTTC.

The sample holds a few counts of this clonotype. V usage is TRBV7-9 and J usage is TRBJ2-1, with TRBD1 matching over 8 bases. The length of the CDR3 is 15 residues. The V and J ends lost 4 bases and 4 bases, in that order; junction bases with no gene match: 6. The germline V gene encodes CDR1 SEHNR and CDR2 FQNEAQ (reference sequence). The CDR3 nucleotides read TGTGCCAGCAGCTCAAAGGACAGGGATTACAATGAGCAGTTCTTC. It encodes CASSSKDRDYNEQFF.

Only a few counts were recorded for this clonotype. The chain has TRBV28 and TRBJ1-4; weak D call: TRBD1 (5 bases). The CDR3 extends over 13 amino acids. Trimming took 8 bases from V and 11 from J, leaving 18 bases between them. In germline, CDR1 is MDHEN, CDR2 SYDVKM. CDR3 in DNA: TGTGCCAGCGGGAGCCTGACAGAATTTAAACTGTTTTTT. It encodes CASGSLTEFKLFF.

This clonotype appeared a few times. This rearrangement joins TRBV28 to TRBJ1-6; TRBD1 matches 8 bases. Germline CDR1 reads MDHEN; CDR2 reads SYDVKM. The CDR3 extends over 16 amino acids. V lost 5 bases, J lost 7 bases, and 10 bases stayed unmatched. The CDR3 sequence: CASSPWTGQANSPLHF. The CDR3 nucleotides are TGTGCCAGCAGTCCCTGGACAGGGCAGGCGAATTCACCCCTCCACTTT.

The V call is TRBV28, the J call TRBJ2-7; 8 bases agree with TRBD2. Germline V gene lookup returns CDR1 MDHEN and CDR2 SYDVKM. The CDR3 runs to 16 residues. J lost 4 bases, V lost 2 bases, and 10 bases had no gene match. CDR3 in DNA: TGTGCCAGCAGTTTAACTAGCGGCTTTCTTAAATACGAGCAGTACTTC. Translation: CASSLTSGFLKYEQYF.

This clonotype came up a few times. J is TRBJ2-7 and V is TRBV28; TRBD2 is a possible D gene (7 bases). The CDR3 is 15 residues long. The germline V gene has CDR1 MDHEN and CDR2 SYDVKM. V lost 2 bases to trimming and J lost 4 bases, with 15 bases between them. The CDR3 DNA reads TGTGCCAGCAGTTTAAGTGGGGGGGGGCTTTACGAGCAGTACTTC. The encoded protein is CASSLSGGGLYEQYF.

This clonotype has more than one count but fewer than ten. The gene calls are TRBV29-1 and TRBJ1-2, with 10 bases aligning to TRBD1. This CDR3 is 17 amino acids long. The V gene end was trimmed by 0 bases and the J gene end by 5 bases; junction bases not matched to a gene: 12. Germline loops: CDR1 SQVTM, CDR2 ANQGSEA. This CDR3 reads CSVEDRQRTGGGYGYTF. Written as DNA, the CDR3 is TGCAGCGTTGAAGATCGCCAACGGACAGGGGGAGGGTATGGCTACACCTTC.

This clonotype has only a few counts. The chain is built from TRBV4-1 and TRBJ2-1; maybe TRBD2 (5 bases). Trimming took 1 base from V and 1 from J, leaving 8 bases between them. There are 15 residues in the CDR3. Per germline, CDR1 MGHRA and CDR2 YSYEKL. Here the CDR3 reads CASSQGAESYNEQFF. CDR3 coding DNA: TGCGCCAGCAGCCAAGGAGCGGAGTCCTACAATGAGCAGTTCTTC.

The chain couples TRBV4-1 to TRBJ1-5, with a weak D call TRBD1 (5 bases). CDR3 length: 14 residues. CDR1 is MGHRA, CDR2 YSYEKL, per germline. Deletions cut 5 bases from V and 0 bases from J, with 8 bases between. The CDR3 bases are TGCGCCAGCAGCTCACAGGTTAGCAATCAGCCCCAGCATTTT. Its protein product is CASSSQVSNQPQHF.

This clonotype showed up just a few times. The chain joins TRBV2 to TRBJ2-1, with no clear D. Germline CDR1 SNHLY, CDR2 FYNNEI. The V gene lost 7 bases and the J gene lost 0 bases, with 13 bases spanning the gap. The length of the CDR3 is 15 residues. The CDR3 coding sequence is TGTGCCAGCAAGGCCGATAGGAGCTCCTACAATGAGCAGTTCTTC. Translation: CASKADRSSYNEQFF.

The sample holds a few counts of this clonotype. This chain connects TRBV20-1 to TRBJ2-7; D is perhaps TRBD2 (6 bases). Deletions cut 3 bases from V and 2 bases from J, with 11 bases between. CDR1 DFQATT and CDR2 SNEGSKA come from the germline V gene (reference sequence). The CDR3 is made up of 13 amino acids. The CDR3 bases are TGCAGTGCTAGCGGGAGCCCAGCCTACGAGCAGTACTTC. Translation: CSASGSPAYEQYF.

This clonotype was seen a handful of times. This sequence joins TRBV29-1 and TRBJ2-1, with TRBD2 matching over 9 bases. V trimming: 7 bases; J trimming: 3 bases; junction bases outside the gene matches: 10. Germline CDR1 is SQVTM and CDR2 is ANQGSEA. CDR3 length: 15 residues. Here the CDR3 reads CSDGGLAGFYNEQFF. In DNA, the CDR3 is TGCAGCGACGGGGGGCTAGCGGGGTTCTACAATGAGCAGTTCTTC.

This clonotype has a handful of counts. This chain uses TRBV6-2 or TRBV6-3 with TRBJ2-1, with 11 bases lining up with TRBD2. The V gene end was trimmed by 7 bases and the J gene end by 6 bases; junction bases not matched to a gene: 14. Per the germline V gene, CDR1 is MNHEY and CDR2 is SVGEGT. CDR3 length: 17 amino acids. CDR3 in DNA: TGTGCCAGCATCAAGATAGCGGGAGGGCCTCTTTCCAATGAGCAGTTCTTC. Translated: CASIKIAGGPLSNEQFF.

This clonotype came up a few times. This chain uses TRBV7-6 with TRBJ2-3; 9 nucleotides line up with TRBD1. The CDR3 contains 16 residues. J was trimmed by 5 bases and V by 5 bases; bases with no gene match: 11. Germline V gene sequence: CDR1 SGHVS, CDR2 FNYEAQ. CDR3 in amino acids: CASSPHTDRGGDTQYF. The CDR3 bases are TGTGCCAGCAGCCCTCACACGGACAGGGGTGGAGATACGCAGTATTTT.

V gene TRBV7-6 combines with J gene TRBJ1-1, with D possibly matching TRBD1 (6 bases). CDR3 length equals 13 residues. Germline CDR1 is SGHVS and CDR2 is FNYEAQ. Trimming took 4 bases from V and 1 from J, leaving 7 bases between them. CDR3 DNA: TGTGCCAGCAGCTCGACAGGGAACACTGAAGCTTTCTTT. It is translated as CASSSTGNTEAFF.

There are a few counts of this clonotype. This chain joins TRBV28 and TRBJ2-3; no definite D call. CDR1 is MDHEN and CDR2 is SYDVKM in the germline V gene. There are 17 residues in the CDR3. Trimming removed 7 bases from V and 0 bases from J, with 20 bases in between. The CDR3 DNA reads TGTGCCAGCACTCTCGCTTCATGGTATGGTAGCACAGATACGCAGTATTTT. Translated: CASTLASWYGSTDTQYF.

This chain uses TRBV28 with TRBJ2-1; 7 bases line up with TRBD2. Germline assignment: CDR1 MDHEN and CDR2 SYDVKM. The junction had 3 bases not matched to a gene; V was cut back by 1 base and J by 0 bases. This CDR3 spans 16 amino acids. In nucleotides, the CDR3 is TGTGCCAGCAGTTTATTAGGGGACTACTCCTACAATGAGCAGTTCTTC. Translating gives CASSLLGDYSYNEQFF.

The chain has TRBV29-1 and TRBJ2-1; no clear D. The CDR3 is 15 residues long. V was clipped by 3 bases and J by 0 bases, with 12 bases between them. CDR1 is SQVTM, CDR2 ANQGSEA, per germline. Here the CDR3 DNA reads TGCAGCGTTGAGAAGGGCCAATTCTCCTACAATGAGCAGTTCTTC. Its translation is CSVEKGQFSYNEQFF.